This is a list of T cell receptor beta chains from one sample in a study of CD8 T cells in ankylosing spondylitis. One entry per CDR3 protein results from TCRdb running MiXCR on the 5' RACE reads. This table holds hundreds of thousands of distinct CDR3 sequences, about 20% found once. The sequencing input was blood, either unsorted or a sorted T cell fraction (not recorded which). Receptor source: a male donor with ankylosing spondylitis or in good health (not recorded which). The CDR3 runs from the conserved cysteine through the conserved F or W. A D gene is named only where the DNA matches it firmly. The size field is filled for only some rows; it gives once, few, many or a size class.

d_call j_call clone_size v_call cdr3_length cdr3_aa cdr3_nt
NA TRBJ2-1 NA TRBV12-3/TRBV12-4 11 CASSTVGEQFF TGTGCCAGCAGTACCGTTGGGGAGCAGTTCTTC
NA TRBJ2-2 NA TRBV24-1 14 CATSVGVGTGELFF TGTGCCACCAGTGTCGGGGTGGGCACCGGGGAGCTGTTTTTT
TRBD2 TRBJ2-3 few TRBV5-1 15 CASSPTVSGSDTQYF TGCGCCAGCAGCCCTACCGTTAGCGGGAGTGATACGCAGTATTTT
TRBD1 TRBJ1-6 NA TRBV28 16 CASSSTDRRYNSPLHF TGTGCCAGCAGTTCGACGGACAGGAGATATAATTCACCCCTCCACTTT
TRBD2 TRBJ2-3 NA TRBV28 19 CASSSTSGSSASGTDTQYF TGTGCCAGCAGTTCAACTAGCGGGAGTTCCGCCTCCGGCACAGATACGCAGTATTTT
TRBD1 TRBJ1-4 many TRBV5-1 13 CASSSGTGEKLFF TGCGCCAGCAGTTCCGGGACAGGGGAAAAACTGTTTTTT
TRBD2 TRBJ2-1 NA TRBV12-3/TRBV12-4 15 CASSSGTRDYNEQFF TGTGCCAGCAGTTCGGGGACTAGAGACTACAATGAGCAGTTCTTC
TRBD2 TRBJ2-1 NA TRBV10-2 21 CASSGQRLAGPVSGPDNEQFF TGCGCCAGCAGTGGGCAGCGACTAGCGGGACCAGTAAGCGGACCAGACAATGAGCAGTTCTTC
NA TRBJ1-5 NA TRBV5-6 15 CASSFGGYSNQPQHF TGTGCCAGCAGCTTCGGGGGATATAGCAATCAGCCCCAGCATTTT
NA TRBJ1-2 many TRBV12-3/TRBV12-4 11 CASSFGFGYTF TGTGCCAGCAGTTTCGGATTTGGCTACACCTTC
NA TRBJ2-1 NA TRBV11-2 15 CASSFGTHSYNEQFF TGTGCCAGCAGCTTCGGGACACACTCCTACAATGAGCAGTTCTTC
NA TRBJ2-3 few TRBV5-1 16 CASSFGTGPSTDTQYF TGCGCCAGCAGCTTCGGGACCGGGCCTAGCACAGATACGCAGTATTTT
NA TRBJ2-3 NA TRBV7-6 16 CASSSMLGAEADTQYF TGTGCCAGCAGCTCAATGTTGGGGGCAGAGGCAGATACGCAGTATTTT
NA TRBJ2-4 NA TRBV7-2 14 CASSLGSTKNIQYF TGTGCCAGCAGCTTAGGCAGCACAAAAAACATTCAGTACTTC
TRBD2 TRBJ2-2 many TRBV29-1 16 CSVAGTSGPNTGELFF TGCAGCGTTGCTGGGACTAGCGGACCGAACACCGGGGAGCTGTTTTTT
NA TRBJ1-5 NA TRBV18 13 CASSGGKDQPQHF TGTGCCAGCTCGGGGGGAAAGGATCAGCCCCAGCATTTT